Following are 25 T cell receptor beta chains from one sample sequenced in a study of T cell responses to AZD1222 COVID-19 vaccine. The protocol was immunoSEQ multiplex PCR, while the TCRdb copy is restricted to in-frame clones and leaves out a portion. The sample carries about 92,000 clones, approximately 90% recorded once. Sequencing used peripheral blood, obtained on day 0 of AZD1222 vaccination. All receptors come from an adult in good health.

This chain connects TRBV5-4 to TRBJ2-1; 9 nucleotides agree with TRBD2. The V gene's germline CDR1 is SGHNT and CDR2 YYREEE (reference sequence). The CDR3 consists of 15 residues. Germline trimming cut 0 bases from V and 4 bases from J; bases unmatched to any gene: 2. CDR3 sequence (DNA): TGTGCCAGCAGCTTGGCTAGCGGGAAGTACAATGAGCAGTTCTTC. The encoded protein is CASSLASGKYNEQFF.

This rearrangement joins TRBV7-2 to TRBJ2-7; 10 bases map to TRBD2. The CDR3 is made up of 14 amino acids. V lost 4 bases to trimming and J lost 3 bases; unmatched junction nucleotides: 3. Germline V gene lookup returns CDR1 SGHTA and CDR2 FQGNSA. The CDR3 coding sequence is TGTGCCAGCAGCTCAAGCGGGGGGGACTACGAGCAGTACTTC. Translation gives CASSSSGGDYEQYF.

This clone was seen only a few times. The chain recombines TRBV9 with TRBJ1-4; 7 bases are a match to TRBD1. The CDR3 runs 13 residues. Per germline, CDR1 SGDLS and CDR2 YYNGEE. V shed 4 bases and J 8 bases; nucleotides not matched to a gene: 5. The CDR3 loop is CASSYRGGEKLFF. The DNA for the CDR3 is TGTGCCAGCAGCTACAGGGGTGGGGAAAAACTGTTTTTT.

This sequence joins TRBV4-1 and TRBJ2-2; unclear D gene. Per the germline V gene, CDR1 is MGHRA and CDR2 is YSYEKL. V was shortened by 0 bases and J by 1 base, with 15 bases between the two germline ends. The CDR3 consists of 18 residues. CDR3: CASSQDPRTGLNTGELFF. As DNA, the CDR3 is TGCGCCAGCAGCCAAGATCCCCGGACCGGGTTGAACACCGGGGAGCTGTTTTTT.

In this sample, this clone turned up once. The chain uses TRBV7-2 and TRBJ2-7; 10 nucleotides match TRBD1. V was clipped by 3 bases and J by 5 bases; unmatched bases: 7. This CDR3 has 15 residues. Germline assignment: CDR1 SGHTA and CDR2 FQGNSA. The CDR3 spells CASSFDRGQTNEQYF. The CDR3 DNA reads TGTGCCAGCAGCTTCGACAGGGGGCAAACGAACGAGCAGTACTTC.

The chain combines TRBV5-1 with TRBJ2-1, with no clear D. Trimming cost V 3 bases and J 4 bases, with 14 bases left between them. This CDR3 is built from 15 residues. Germline CDR1 and CDR2: SGHRS and YFSETQ. In DNA form, the CDR3 reads TGCGCCAGCAGCTCCACACAGAACCGGTACAATGAGCAGTTCTTC. As protein: CASSSTQNRYNEQFF.

The chain recombines TRBV21-1 with TRBJ1-2; TRBD1, as called in the table, went unchecked against the DNA. TRBV21-1 has pseudogene status. The CDR3 is 13 amino acids. The CDR3 DNA sequence: TGTGCCAGCCCGACAGGGGTTGACTATGGCTACACCTTC. Its protein is CASPTGVDYGYTF.

The genes are TRBV7-8 and TRBJ1-3; D gene uncertain. The CDR3 has 15 residues. Trimming took off 4 bases at V and 4 bases at J, with 14 bases between the two ends. Germline CDR1 reads SGHVS; CDR2 reads FQNEAQ. The DNA for the CDR3 is TGTGCCAGCAGCTACGGGGATACCACCGGAAACACCATATATTTT. It translates to CASSYGDTTGNTIYF.

This clone was found once. The chain carries TRBV14 and TRBJ2-3, with a tentative D call TRBD1 (5 bases). Germline CDR1 and CDR2: SGHDN and FVKESK. V lost 0 bases and J lost 6, with 19 bases in between. This CDR3 contains 17 residues. The CDR3 protein is CASSQDWVRAQLDTQYF. The CDR3 DNA reads TGTGCCAGCAGCCAAGATTGGGTCAGGGCCCAGTTGGATACGCAGTATTTT. Combining the CDR3 with reference TRBV14 and TRBJ2-3 gives the whole variable domain EAGVTQFPSHSVIEKGQTVTLRCDPISGHDNLYWYRRVMGKEIKFLLHFVKESKQDESGMPNNRFLAERTGGTYSTLKVQPAELEDSGVYFCASSQDWVRAQLDTQYFGPGTRLTVL.

The V and J genes are TRBV6-1 and TRBJ1-2, with 8 bases aligning to TRBD1. The J segment lost 4 bases and the V segment lost 0 bases, leaving 1 base of the junction unmatched. The germline CDR1 and CDR2 sequences are MNHNS and SASEGT. The CDR3 totals 14 residues. In nucleotides, the CDR3 is TGTGCCAGCAGTGAAGCGGGACAGGCCTATGGCTACACCTTC. Translation: CASSEAGQAYGYTF.

The chain couples TRBV18 to TRBJ2-7; D is unclear. CDR3 length: 13 amino acids. With 6 bases removed from V and 6 bases from J, the gap between germline ends came to 15 bases. Germline V CDR1 and CDR2: KGHSH, LQKENI. Here the CDR3 DNA reads TGTGCCAGCTCGCTAGGACCCTCGAGCGAGCAGTACTTC. It is translated as CASSLGPSSEQYF.

The chain employs TRBV7-3 and TRBJ2-2; D unresolved. There are 13 residues in the CDR3. Germline V lookup: CDR1 SGHTA, CDR2 FQGTGA. V was pared by 4 bases and J by 2 bases, with 5 bases between. This CDR3 reads CASSSINTGELFF. The CDR3, as DNA: TGTGCCAGCAGCTCCATTAACACCGGGGAGCTGTTTTTT.

The chain combines TRBV12-3 or TRBV12-4 with TRBJ2-7, with 8 nucleotides matching TRBD1. V dropped 2 bases and J dropped 6; count of bases not matched to a gene: 3. The CDR3 is 13 amino acids. This CDR3 reads CASSLFTGGEQYF. The CDR3 DNA follows: TGTGCCAGCAGTTTATTTACAGGGGGCGAGCAGTACTTC.

The chain has TRBV5-1 and TRBJ2-2; TRBD2 agrees at 12 bases. Germline assignment: CDR1 SGHRS and CDR2 YFSETQ. The V segment lost 1 base and the J segment 4 bases; nucleotides outside the gene matches: 8. The CDR3 consists of 18 residues. Here the CDR3 reads CASSLSPSGGAVTGELFF. The CDR3 nucleotides are TGCGCCAGCAGCTTGTCTCCTAGCGGGGGGGCCGTCACCGGGGAGCTGTTTTTT. Drawing the rest from reference TRBV5-1 and TRBJ2-2, the complete variable domain is KAGVTQTPRYLIKTRGQQVTLSCSPISGHRSVSWYQQTPGQGLQFLFEYFSETQRNKGNFPGRFSGRQFSNSRSEMNVSTLELGDSALYLCASSLSPSGGAVTGELFFGEGSRLTVL.

The chain recombines TRBV5-1 with TRBJ1-1; the match to TRBD1 covers 10 bases. The CDR3 runs 16 residues. Unmatched junction bases numbered 6, after V lost 3 bases and J lost 1 base. Per germline, CDR1 SGHRS and CDR2 YFSETQ. This chain's CDR3 is CASSWRGQGKNTEAFF. CDR3 nucleotide sequence: TGCGCCAGCAGCTGGAGGGGACAGGGGAAGAACACTGAAGCTTTCTTT.

This clone is a singleton in its sample. This rearrangement joins TRBV13 to TRBJ2-4, with a possible D match to TRBD1 (6 bases). V shed 5 bases and J shed 0 bases, with 20 bases lying between them. The CDR3 sequence is 18 residues long. Germline V gene sequence: CDR1 PRHDT, CDR2 FYEKMQ (reference sequence). CDR3 residues: CASSRGRGRGEAKNIQYF. In nucleotides, the CDR3 is TGTGCCAGCAGCCGGGGCAGGGGTCGAGGTGAAGCCAAAAACATTCAGTACTTC.

This rearrangement joins TRBV5-1 to TRBJ1-5; 12 bases are a match to TRBD1. Trimming cost V 3 bases and J 2 bases; bases outside gene matches: 9. This CDR3 region has 18 residues. CDR1 and CDR2 (germline): SGHRS, YFSETQ. In DNA form, the CDR3 reads TGCGCCAGCAGCTCCCCCGGGACAGGGGGCAACGGCAATCAGCCCCAGCATTTT. Amino acids: CASSSPGTGGNGNQPQHF.

The chain has TRBV19 and TRBJ1-5, with D possibly matching TRBD1 (6 bases). Germline V gene data show CDR1 as LNHDA and CDR2 as SQIVND (reference sequence). V gave up 6 bases and J gave up 7 bases, with 13 bases separating them. The CDR3 extends over 13 amino acids. In DNA form, the CDR3 reads TGTGCCAGTAGCGGGCAGGGGAGGCAGCCCCAGCATTTT. This sequence encodes CASSGQGRQPQHF.

This clone turned up a few times. The chain links TRBV25-1 to TRBJ2-2; either TRBD1 or TRBD2 may supply D (5 bases each). Trimming removed 6 bases at V and 5 bases at J, with 16 bases between. CDR3 length: 15 amino acids. The germline gives CDR1 MGHDK, CDR2 SYGVNS. CDR3 in DNA: TGTGCCAGCAGGCCGGGACCTCGGAAGACCGGGGAGCTGTTTTTT. It encodes CASRPGPRKTGELFF.

This clone was seen a handful of times. The genes are TRBV7-9 and TRBJ2-5; D call uncertain. The CDR3 is 14 amino acids. Trimming removed 1 base at V and 1 base at J, with 7 bases between. Germline V gene lookup returns CDR1 SEHNR and CDR2 FQNEAQ (reference sequence). Here the CDR3 reads CASSLDDFQETQYF. DNA of the CDR3: TGTGCCAGCAGCTTAGATGACTTCCAAGAGACCCAGTACTTC. The complete variable domain, with remaining parts taken from reference TRBV7-9 and TRBJ2-5, reads DTGVSQNPRHKITKRGQNVTFRCDPISEHNRLYWYRQTLGQGPEFLTYFQNEAQLEKSRLLSDRFSAERPKGSFSTLEIQRTEQGDSAMYLCASSLDDFQETQYFGPGTRLLVL.

The chain recombines TRBV5-6 with TRBJ1-6; a possible D gene is TRBD1 (5 bases). Trimming stripped 0 bases from V and 4 bases from J, with 8 bases between. CDR1 is SGHDT and CDR2 is YYEEEE in the germline V gene. The CDR3 spans 15 residues. The CDR3 loop is CASSLGQLYNSPLHF. The DNA of the CDR3 is TGTGCCAGCAGCTTGGGACAGCTTTATAATTCACCCCTCCACTTT.

This rearrangement joins TRBV5-1 to TRBJ1-1; TRBD1 matches 11 bases. J lost 0 bases, V lost 8 bases, and 9 bases had no gene match. This CDR3 has 16 amino acids. The V gene's germline CDR1 is SGHRS and CDR2 YFSETQ. In DNA, the CDR3 is TGCGCCAGTAAGGGACAGGGGGAATTAATGAACACTGAAGCTTTCTTT. Translated, it gives CASKGQGELMNTEAFF.

The rearrangement links TRBV28 to TRBJ1-1; no clear D gene. CDR3 length equals 13 residues. V lost 3 bases, J lost 3 bases, and 8 bases lay in between. Germline V gives CDR1 MDHEN, CDR2 SYDVKM. CDR3 loop: CASSFDGYTEAFF. The CDR3, as DNA: TGTGCCAGCAGTTTCGACGGATACACTGAAGCTTTCTTT.

This clone came up a few times. The junction departs from germline at one end; a sequencing error may be responsible. The chain recombines TRBV6-6 with TRBJ2-1, with TRBD2 identical over 10 bases. CDR1 is MNHNY and CDR2 is SVGAGI in the germline V gene (reference sequence). This CDR3 comprises 13 residues. In DNA form, the CDR3 reads TGTGCCAGCAGTTACGGGCTAGCGGGAGAGGGGGTCTTC. This sequence encodes CASSYGLAGEGVF.

This clone was observed a handful of times. This specimen includes other DNA sequences encoding the same CDR3. The chain links TRBV7-9 to TRBJ1-1; D remains unclear. CDR3 length equals 13 residues. V lost 2 bases, J lost 2 bases, and 6 bases lay in between. The germline V gene has CDR1 SEHNR and CDR2 FQNEAQ (reference sequence). CDR3 nucleotide sequence: TGTGCCAGCAGCTTACAGGAAAACACTGAAGCTTTCTTT. It translates to CASSLQENTEAFF.